This TCR beta chain was recorded in a study of blood T cell repertoires in COVID-19 (dated by TCRdb to 2018 to 2020). With respect to the entire study: Samples covering the acute and convalescent phases of COVID-19 were provided by collaborators in the United States, Italy and Spain. The material from the prospective study consisted of cDNA or gDNA derived from T cells, B-cell-depleted T cells, or PBMCs. Deeply sampled blood TCRbeta repertoires from subjects exposed to, actively infected with, or recovered from COVID-19 were included in the dataset. The repertoires were released in a freely available public database intended as a resource for research on the immune response to SARS-CoV-2. Samples came from the ongoing ImmuneRACE study (first 160 participants) plus 1,254 subjects from 6 global collaborators. Nearly every sample came with metadata listing a de-identified subject ID, COVID-19 status, age in years and sex. Where available, HLA class I and class II types were obtained from metadata supplied by the sample provider rather than from assay-based typing.

Concerning this clone: Which antigen it targets is not known. Per-base quality was not reported, and no clone a single base away is much larger than it.

TCRbeta CDR3 regions were amplified from genomic DNA by means of the immunoSEQ Assay, a bias-controlled multiplex PCR. The source study handled its data this way. Nucleated cell counts per sample were estimated from amplification of reference gene primers within the assay. To quantify the absolute abundance of each unique TCRbeta CDR3 rearrangement, sequence reads were collapsed and filtered. For each sample, productive Simpson clonality was calculated by taking the square root of Simpson's diversity index across productive rearrangements. TCRdb obtained this table from immuneACCESS and retained in-frame rearrangements with V and J assigned. These tables miss some clones; where compared with another copy, unresolved V genes account for less than half of the shortfall, and the remainder is unexplained. From that table come the V and J calls and clone size; the DNA was used to work out D and trimming. Recorded for this sample are roughly 190,000 clones; almost 85% of them occurred a single time. The ten largest make up 5.1% of the sample.

Results the study describes overall, beyond this receptor: Clinical and demographic metadata were provided uncurated, with the amount varying by source and participant.

Each collaborating institution followed its own protocols to collect whole blood in K2EDTA tubes. Collaborator samples were shipped for TCRbeta analysis as frozen whole blood, isolated PBMCs, or DNA extracted from either sample type. Reading the germline V gene gives CDR1 SNHLY and CDR2 FYNNEI. V sheds 1 base and J sheds 2 bases, leaving 5 bases between their ends. The CDR3 holds 14 amino acids from the cysteine to the phenylalanine. This entry keeps only the CDR3 DNA: 42 bases, framed from base 1. This receptor was taken from a woman between 65 and 79 years old with active or convalescent COVID-19. Rearrangement joined TRBV2 to TRBJ2-2; the D gene is not confidently resolved. Sequencing used peripheral blood. The sequence in DNA is TGTGCCAGCAGTGAAGGGAGAAACACCGGGGAGCTGTTTTTT. It translates to CASSEGRNTGELFF.